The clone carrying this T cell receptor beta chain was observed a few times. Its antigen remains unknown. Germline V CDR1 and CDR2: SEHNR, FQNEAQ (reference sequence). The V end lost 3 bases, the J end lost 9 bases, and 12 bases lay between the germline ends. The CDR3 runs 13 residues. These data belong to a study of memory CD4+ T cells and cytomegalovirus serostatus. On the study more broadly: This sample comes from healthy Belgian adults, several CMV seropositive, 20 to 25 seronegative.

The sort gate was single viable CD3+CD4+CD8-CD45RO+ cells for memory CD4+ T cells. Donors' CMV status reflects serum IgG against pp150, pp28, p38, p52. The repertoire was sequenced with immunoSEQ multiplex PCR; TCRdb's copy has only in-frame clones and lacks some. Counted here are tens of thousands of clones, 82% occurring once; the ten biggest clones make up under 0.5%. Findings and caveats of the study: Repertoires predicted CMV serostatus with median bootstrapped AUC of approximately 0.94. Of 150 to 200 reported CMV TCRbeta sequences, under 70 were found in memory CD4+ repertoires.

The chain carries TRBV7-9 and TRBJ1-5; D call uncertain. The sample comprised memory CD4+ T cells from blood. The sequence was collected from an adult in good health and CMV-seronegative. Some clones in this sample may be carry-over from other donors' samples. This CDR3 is CASSLDDAAPQHF. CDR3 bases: TGTGCCAGCAGCTTGGACGACGCGGCGCCCCAGCATTTT.